This T cell receptor beta chain was found in a study of control samples from healthy donors and cancer patients. The assay was immunoSEQ multiplex PCR, and TCRdb's table has in-frame clones only and misses some. The sample includes about 120,000 clones, more than 80% of them seen just once. V shed 5 bases, J shed 3 bases, and the junction held 5 bases outside the gene matches. Germline values: CDR1 SGHTA, CDR2 FQGNSA. This CDR3 is built from 16 residues. This clone was recorded only once. Sequencing was done on a sample of blood. This receptor was identified in a man aged 50-60 years in good health. This chain connects TRBV7-2 to TRBJ2-1, with 12 bases lining up with TRBD2. The CDR3, as DNA: TGTGCCAGCAGCCCCTGGACTAGCGGGGACTACAATGAGCAGTTCTTC. As protein: CASSPWTSGDYNEQFF.